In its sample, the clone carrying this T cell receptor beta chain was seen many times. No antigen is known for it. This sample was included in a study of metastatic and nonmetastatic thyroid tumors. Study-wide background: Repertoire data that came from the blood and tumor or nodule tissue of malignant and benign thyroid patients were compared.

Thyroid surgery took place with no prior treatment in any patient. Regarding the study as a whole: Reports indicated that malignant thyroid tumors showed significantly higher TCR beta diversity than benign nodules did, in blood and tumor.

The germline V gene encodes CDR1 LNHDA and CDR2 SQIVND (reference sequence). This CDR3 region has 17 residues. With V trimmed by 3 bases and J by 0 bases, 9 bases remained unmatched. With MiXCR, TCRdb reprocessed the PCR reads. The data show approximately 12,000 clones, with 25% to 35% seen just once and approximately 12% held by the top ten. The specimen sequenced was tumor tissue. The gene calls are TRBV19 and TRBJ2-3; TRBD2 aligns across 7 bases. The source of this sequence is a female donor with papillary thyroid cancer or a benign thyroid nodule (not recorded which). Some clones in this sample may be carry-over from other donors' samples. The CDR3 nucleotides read TGTGCCAGTAGTATTCGGCTAGCGGAGCTTAGCACAGATACGCAGTATTTT. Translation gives CASSIRLAELSTDTQYF.